The rows below give T cell receptor beta chains drawn from one sample of a study of spatial heterogeneity in lung cancer. Each CDR3 protein is one row after TCRdb ran MiXCR on the 5' RACE reads. This sample has more than 20,000 distinct CDR3 sequences, with about 5.8% found just once. The sequences come from PBMCs, collected at surgery. These receptors were collected from a male donor with early-stage non-small cell lung cancer. CDR3s include the opening cysteine and the closing phenylalanine or tryptophan. D genes are given only for firm matches. Clone size is not always given. Where it is, it says once, few, many or a class for expanded clones.

abundance: many; j_gene: TRBJ2-2; d_gene: -; v_gene: TRBV5-1; CDR3nt: TGCGCCAGCAGCTTGGTGCCCCCGGGGGCTGTTTACGCCGGGGAGCTGTTTTTT; CDR3aa: CASSLVPPGAVYAGELFF
abundance: many; j_gene: TRBJ2-2; d_gene: -; v_gene: TRBV4-1; CDR3nt: TGCGCCAGCGCCAGGGGGGCTTCCGGGGAGCTGTTTTTT; CDR3aa: CASARGASGELFF
abundance: many; j_gene: TRBJ2-7; d_gene: TRBD1; v_gene: TRBV18; CDR3nt: TGTGCCAGCTCACCTGCCGGGACAGGGGGAACCGAGCAGTACTTC; CDR3aa: CASSPAGTGGTEQYF
abundance: -; j_gene: TRBJ2-5; d_gene: -; v_gene: TRBV20-1; CDR3nt: TGCAGTGCCCTTCTCTATTATGAGGAGACCCAGTACTTC; CDR3aa: CSALLYYEETQYF
abundance: many; j_gene: TRBJ1-2; d_gene: -; v_gene: TRBV28; CDR3nt: TGTGCCAGCAGTTTAGCATTGACAGGAAACTATGGCTACACCTTC; CDR3aa: CASSLALTGNYGYTF
abundance: many; j_gene: TRBJ1-5; d_gene: -; v_gene: TRBV6-2/TRBV6-3; CDR3nt: TGTGCCAGCAGTCGTAGCGGACTTTCTAATCAGCCCCAGCATTTT; CDR3aa: CASSRSGLSNQPQHF
abundance: few; j_gene: TRBJ2-2; d_gene: -; v_gene: TRBV2; CDR3nt: TGTGCCAGCAGCGAGCCTGGGGAGCTGTTTTTT; CDR3aa: CASSEPGELFF
abundance: many; j_gene: TRBJ1-1; d_gene: -; v_gene: TRBV6-6; CDR3nt: TGTGCCAGCAGTTATCGTATGTTATCTAAAACGGGCATGAACACTGAAGCTTTCTTT; CDR3aa: CASSYRMLSKTGMNTEAFF
abundance: many; j_gene: TRBJ1-5; d_gene: -; v_gene: TRBV20-1; CDR3nt: TGCAGTGCTAGCCCAAGGGATCAGCCCCAGCATTTT; CDR3aa: CSASPRDQPQHF
abundance: many; j_gene: TRBJ1-4; d_gene: TRBD1; v_gene: TRBV20-1; CDR3nt: TGCAGTGCTAGGGGGACAGGGTTCGAAAAACTGTTTTTT; CDR3aa: CSARGTGFEKLFF
abundance: many; j_gene: TRBJ2-1; d_gene: TRBD2; v_gene: TRBV5-1; CDR3nt: TGCGCCAGCAGCCCGTTAGCGGGGGGCTCCTACAATGAGCAGTTCTTC; CDR3aa: CASSPLAGGSYNEQFF
abundance: many; j_gene: TRBJ1-4; d_gene: -; v_gene: TRBV5-1; CDR3nt: TGCGCCAGCAGCTTGTCGGGAGGAGGTGAAAATCTGTTTTTT; CDR3aa: CASSLSGGGENLFF
abundance: many; j_gene: TRBJ2-6; d_gene: -; v_gene: TRBV5-4; CDR3nt: TGTGCCAGCAGCTTGGGGGACCCGAACGGGGCCAACGTCCTGACTTTC; CDR3aa: CASSLGDPNGANVLTF
abundance: many; j_gene: TRBJ1-1; d_gene: TRBD1; v_gene: TRBV5-1; CDR3nt: TGCGCCAGCAGAGGACAGGGACTGAACACTGAAGCTTTCTTT; CDR3aa: CASRGQGLNTEAFF
abundance: many; j_gene: TRBJ1-1; d_gene: -; v_gene: TRBV24-1; CDR3nt: TGTGCCACCAGTGATCCGGGCCGGACGGAAGCTTTCTTT; CDR3aa: CATSDPGRTEAFF
abundance: -; j_gene: TRBJ1-3; d_gene: TRBD1; v_gene: TRBV13; CDR3nt: TGTGCCAGCAGCCCCGACAGGGGACCCGGAAACACCATATATTTT; CDR3aa: CASSPDRGPGNTIYF
abundance: -; j_gene: TRBJ1-1; d_gene: -; v_gene: TRBV5-1; CDR3nt: TGCGCCAGCAGACGGGAGTGGGAGGAGGCTTTCTTT; CDR3aa: CASRREWEEAFF
abundance: many; j_gene: TRBJ1-5; d_gene: TRBD1; v_gene: TRBV6-1; CDR3nt: TGTGCCAGCAGTCTCCACAGGGGCTGGGGAACTCAGCCCCAGCATTTT; CDR3aa: CASSLHRGWGTQPQHF
abundance: -; j_gene: TRBJ1-4; d_gene: -; v_gene: TRBV19; CDR3nt: TGTGCCAGCCGAGGGGGGGCTAATGAAAAACTGTTTTTT; CDR3aa: CASRGGANEKLFF
abundance: -; j_gene: TRBJ1-2; d_gene: TRBD1; v_gene: TRBV12-3/TRBV12-4; CDR3nt: TGTGCCAGCAGCCACCGGGACAGGTGGTCCTATGGCTACACCTTC; CDR3aa: CASSHRDRWSYGYTF
abundance: many; j_gene: TRBJ2-1; d_gene: -; v_gene: TRBV28; CDR3nt: TGTGCCAGCAGTCCGAGGACGGAATACAATGAGCAGTTCTTC; CDR3aa: CASSPRTEYNEQFF
abundance: many; j_gene: TRBJ2-1; d_gene: TRBD2; v_gene: TRBV5-4; CDR3nt: TGTGCCAGCAGCTTGGAAGGGCCTAGCGGGAAAGGAAATGAGCAGTTCTTC; CDR3aa: CASSLEGPSGKGNEQFF
abundance: many; j_gene: TRBJ1-1; d_gene: -; v_gene: TRBV5-4; CDR3nt: TGTGCCAGCAGCCCACTGGGAGGCACTGAAGCTTTCTTT; CDR3aa: CASSPLGGTEAFF
abundance: many; j_gene: TRBJ1-5; d_gene: -; v_gene: TRBV7-8; CDR3nt: TGTGCCAGCAGCACAGGGTTCCTCAATCAGCCCCAGCATTTT; CDR3aa: CASSTGFLNQPQHF
abundance: few; j_gene: TRBJ2-7; d_gene: -; v_gene: TRBV4-3; CDR3nt: TGCGCCAGCAGCCAAGAAGAGGGGGTCCGGGACGAGCAGTACTTC; CDR3aa: CASSQEEGVRDEQYF
abundance: many; j_gene: TRBJ1-4; d_gene: -; v_gene: TRBV6-5; CDR3nt: TGTGCCAGCAGACGCCGACGGGGAGAGGAAAAACTGTTTTTT; CDR3aa: CASRRRRGEEKLFF
abundance: many; j_gene: TRBJ2-1; d_gene: -; v_gene: TRBV6-5; CDR3nt: TGTGCCAGCAGTTACTCTGGCGGCACTTACAATGAGCAGTTCTTC; CDR3aa: CASSYSGGTYNEQFF
abundance: few; j_gene: TRBJ2-1; d_gene: -; v_gene: TRBV7-8; CDR3nt: TGTGCCAGCAGCTTCCGGGACCGTTACAATGAGCAGTTCTTC; CDR3aa: CASSFRDRYNEQFF
abundance: many; j_gene: TRBJ2-4; d_gene: TRBD1; v_gene: TRBV27; CDR3nt: TGTGCCAGCAGTGGTTATGGGACAGCGACGGACATTCAGTACTTC; CDR3aa: CASSGYGTATDIQYF
abundance: many; j_gene: TRBJ2-2; d_gene: -; v_gene: TRBV7-6; CDR3nt: TGTGCCAGCAGCTTACAGAGAAACACCGGGGAGCTGTTTTTT; CDR3aa: CASSLQRNTGELFF
abundance: many; j_gene: TRBJ2-7; d_gene: -; v_gene: TRBV3-1; CDR3nt: TGTGCCAGCAGCCAGGCAGGGTACGAGCAGTACTTC; CDR3aa: CASSQAGYEQYF
abundance: -; j_gene: TRBJ2-7; d_gene: TRBD2; v_gene: TRBV19; CDR3nt: TGTGCCAGTGCTTCGGGGGGGGCCTACGAGCAGTACTTC; CDR3aa: CASASGGAYEQYF
abundance: few; j_gene: TRBJ1-1; d_gene: -; v_gene: TRBV30; CDR3nt: TGTGCCTGGAGTAAAGGAGGGGGTGGTGCTTTCTTT; CDR3aa: CAWSKGGGGAFF
abundance: -; j_gene: TRBJ2-5; d_gene: -; v_gene: TRBV18; CDR3nt: TGTGCCAGCTCACGGGGGATCGATCAAGAGACCCAGTACTTC; CDR3aa: CASSRGIDQETQYF
abundance: medium-sized; j_gene: TRBJ2-5; d_gene: -; v_gene: TRBV19; CDR3nt: TGTGCCAGTACCAGGACAGTTCACCTCAGGGAGACCCAGTACTTC; CDR3aa: CASTRTVHLRETQYF
abundance: many; j_gene: TRBJ2-1; d_gene: TRBD1; v_gene: TRBV12-3/TRBV12-4; CDR3nt: TGTGCCAGCAGCTCCCTGACAGGGGACTCCTACAATGAGCAGTTCTTC; CDR3aa: CASSSLTGDSYNEQFF
abundance: many; j_gene: TRBJ1-1; d_gene: -; v_gene: TRBV12-3/TRBV12-4; CDR3nt: TGTGCCAGCACCCGGGGAGGCATGAACACTGAAGCTTTCTTT; CDR3aa: CASTRGGMNTEAFF
abundance: medium-sized; j_gene: TRBJ1-1; d_gene: TRBD1; v_gene: TRBV20-1; CDR3nt: TGCAGTGCTAGTAGGGGAGGGGGACAGGGGTACACTGAAGCTTTCTTT; CDR3aa: CSASRGGGQGYTEAFF
abundance: many; j_gene: TRBJ2-7; d_gene: TRBD1; v_gene: TRBV4-1; CDR3nt: TGCGCCAGCAGCCAGGCACAGGGGGCCCACGAGCAGTACTTC; CDR3aa: CASSQAQGAHEQYF
abundance: many; j_gene: TRBJ2-2; d_gene: TRBD1; v_gene: TRBV5-1; CDR3nt: TGCGCCAGCAGACGCCGGGACAGCTACGAAGAGGAGCTGTTTTTT; CDR3aa: CASRRRDSYEEELFF
abundance: many; j_gene: TRBJ1-5; d_gene: TRBD1; v_gene: TRBV20-1; CDR3nt: TGCAGTGCTCAGACAGGGGTCAATCAGCCCCAGCATTTT; CDR3aa: CSAQTGVNQPQHF
abundance: many; j_gene: TRBJ2-7; d_gene: -; v_gene: TRBV7-3; CDR3nt: TGTGCCAGCAGCTCCCAACCTGACTTCGAGCAGTACTTC; CDR3aa: CASSSQPDFEQYF
abundance: many; j_gene: TRBJ2-3; d_gene: -; v_gene: TRBV7-2; CDR3nt: TGTGCCAGCAGCTTAACCGACCTCTCCGCGGATACGCAGTATTTT; CDR3aa: CASSLTDLSADTQYF
abundance: many; j_gene: TRBJ2-5; d_gene: TRBD1; v_gene: TRBV2; CDR3nt: TGTGCCAGCAGTGAACAGGGGGCGAGGGGAGAGACCCAGTACTTC; CDR3aa: CASSEQGARGETQYF
abundance: many; j_gene: TRBJ2-5; d_gene: -; v_gene: TRBV29-1; CDR3nt: TGCAGCGCGTCGGCTAGGCGGCAAGAGACCCAGTACTTC; CDR3aa: CSASARRQETQYF
abundance: many; j_gene: TRBJ2-6; d_gene: TRBD2; v_gene: TRBV7-3; CDR3nt: TGTGCCAGCAGCTTAAGCGGGGGGCCCCTCTCTGGGGCCAACGTCCTGACTTTC; CDR3aa: CASSLSGGPLSGANVLTF
abundance: -; j_gene: TRBJ2-2; d_gene: -; v_gene: TRBV19; CDR3nt: TGTGCCAGTAACGGGGACACCGGGGAGCTGTTTTTT; CDR3aa: CASNGDTGELFF
abundance: many; j_gene: TRBJ2-3; d_gene: -; v_gene: TRBV6-2/TRBV6-3; CDR3nt: TGTGCCAGCAGACGCCCTCGGAGGGCAGATACGCAGTATTTT; CDR3aa: CASRRPRRADTQYF
abundance: -; j_gene: TRBJ2-7; d_gene: -; v_gene: TRBV5-1; CDR3nt: TGCGCCAGCAGCTCCCAGGCCTACGAAGGCGAGCAGTACTTC; CDR3aa: CASSSQAYEGEQYF
abundance: many; j_gene: TRBJ2-7; d_gene: -; v_gene: TRBV20-1; CDR3nt: TGCAGTACCGCAGGGAGCTCCTACGAGCAGTACTTC; CDR3aa: CSTAGSSYEQYF
abundance: many; j_gene: TRBJ2-5; d_gene: -; v_gene: TRBV5-4; CDR3nt: TGTGCCAGCAGCATACCCGGGGAGACCCAGTACTTC; CDR3aa: CASSIPGETQYF
abundance: many; j_gene: TRBJ2-7; d_gene: TRBD2; v_gene: TRBV6-2/TRBV6-3; CDR3nt: TGTGCCAGCAGTTACTCGACCGGGACTAGCGCTCTTCGCGAGCAGTACTTC; CDR3aa: CASSYSTGTSALREQYF
abundance: many; j_gene: TRBJ2-1; d_gene: TRBD2; v_gene: TRBV28; CDR3nt: TGTGCCAGCAGTTTGTTTAGCGGGGGGATAAATGAGCAGTTCTTC; CDR3aa: CASSLFSGGINEQFF
abundance: many; j_gene: TRBJ2-1; d_gene: -; v_gene: TRBV12-3/TRBV12-4; CDR3nt: TGTGCCAGCCGGGGGATTTCCTACAATGAGCAGTTCTTC; CDR3aa: CASRGISYNEQFF
abundance: many; j_gene: TRBJ2-5; d_gene: -; v_gene: TRBV5-4; CDR3nt: TGTGCCAGCGGCATGGGATCGGGGGCAGGGCGAGAGACCCAGTACTTC; CDR3aa: CASGMGSGAGRETQYF
abundance: many; j_gene: TRBJ2-1; d_gene: TRBD2; v_gene: TRBV28; CDR3nt: TGTGCCAGCAGTTCCCGGCGGGGGGTCACCTCCTACAATGAGCAGTTCTTC; CDR3aa: CASSSRRGVTSYNEQFF
abundance: -; j_gene: TRBJ1-4; d_gene: -; v_gene: TRBV20-1; CDR3nt: TGCAGTGAGGGGGGAACTAATGAAAAACTGTTTTTT; CDR3aa: CSEGGTNEKLFF
abundance: few; j_gene: TRBJ2-3; d_gene: -; v_gene: TRBV29-1; CDR3nt: TGCAGCGCGAGCCGACAGGCGCTGACAGATACGCAGTATTTT; CDR3aa: CSASRQALTDTQYF
abundance: many; j_gene: TRBJ2-5; d_gene: TRBD1; v_gene: TRBV6-5; CDR3nt: TGTGCCAGCAGTACAGGGGGAGGTGAGACCCAGTACTTC; CDR3aa: CASSTGGGETQYF